The 14 T cell receptor beta chains below come from one sample, sequenced in a study of PD-1 blockade in classical Hodgkin lymphoma. Every patient was affected by relapse after autologous stem cell transplantation, while exposure to brentuximab vedotin was not uniform. Here immunoSEQ multiplex PCR was the method, and the copy in TCRdb shows in-frame clones only, minus some. The sample lists 70,000 or so clones; 65% to 75% were seen once. The sequenced sample was peripheral blood mononuclear cells (PBMCs), obtained before the second cycle of nivolumab. Receptor source: a human donor with classical Hodgkin lymphoma.

This clone was picked up one time. The V call is TRBV7-9, the J call TRBJ1-2; unclear D gene. Germline values: CDR1 SEHNR, CDR2 FQNEAQ (reference sequence). V gave up 1 base and J gave up 6 bases, with 21 bases separating them. This CDR3 contains 17 residues. CDR3 in amino acids: CASSLGGLSYHSDGYTF. CDR3 nucleotide sequence: TGTGCCAGCAGCTTAGGAGGTTTAAGCTATCACTCAGATGGCTACACCTTC.

The CDR3 is CASSTTGTSGYEQYF. The CDR3 coding sequence is TGCGCCAGCAGCACTACCGGGACTAGCGGATACGAGCAGTACTTC. V is TRBV5-1 and J is TRBJ2-7; TRBD2 aligns across 11 bases. The length of the CDR3 is 15 residues. In germline, CDR1 is SGHRS, CDR2 YFSETQ. V gave up 4 bases and J gave up 4 bases; unmatched junction bases: 7.

The V gene is TRBV11-2, the J gene TRBJ2-1; D unclear. Germline V gene sequence: CDR1 SGHAT, CDR2 FQNNGV. Trimming took 0 bases from V and 4 from J, leaving 13 bases between them. CDR3 length equals 16 residues. The CDR3 DNA follows: TGTGCCAGCAGCTTAGAGTCCCGGACCGCGTACAATGAGCAGTTCTTC. It codes for CASSLESRTAYNEQFF.

This chain links TRBV5-1 with TRBJ1-1; D unclear. Per germline, CDR1 SGHRS and CDR2 YFSETQ. The CDR3 length is 15 residues. The V and J ends lost 4 bases and 0 bases respectively, with 13 bases between them. In DNA, the CDR3 is TGCGCCAGCAGCCCCGCTGGGGTTCTGAACACTGAAGCTTTCTTT. Amino acids: CASSPAGVLNTEAFF.

The chain joins TRBV25-1 to TRBJ2-7; 7 bases line up with TRBD1. Germline V CDR1 and CDR2: MGHDK, SYGVNS. The CDR3 is 13 amino acids. V was pared by 9 bases and J by 0 bases, with 5 bases of the junction left unmatched. The CDR3 loop is CASLGDSSYEQYF. CDR3 DNA sequence: TGTGCCAGTTTGGGGGACAGCTCCTACGAGCAGTACTTC.

The chain combines TRBV6-5 with TRBJ1-2; D remains ambiguous. CDR1 and CDR2 (germline): MNHEY, SVGAGI. The CDR3 length is 14 residues. The V gene lost 7 bases and the J gene lost 0 bases, with 12 bases spanning the gap. CDR3 in amino acids: CASISAAPNYGYTF. CDR3 bases: TGTGCCAGCATCTCCGCCGCCCCTAACTATGGCTACACCTTC.

J is TRBJ2-2 and V is TRBV19; either TRBD1 or TRBD2 may supply D (6 bases each). CDR1 and CDR2 (germline): LNHDA, SQIVND (reference sequence). V was pared by 5 bases and J by 0 bases, with 13 bases between. The CDR3 covers 16 residues. Written as DNA, the CDR3 is TGTGCCAGTAGTTCGCTAGGGGGGACGAACACCGGGGAGCTGTTTTTT. It is translated as CASSSLGGTNTGELFF.

CDR3 region: CASSPSGGLNTEAFF. The CDR3 nucleotides read TGCGCCAGCAGCCCCTCGGGAGGGCTGAACACTGAAGCTTTCTTT. This chain connects TRBV5-1 to TRBJ1-1; D gene ambiguous. Deletions cut 4 bases from V and 0 bases from J, with 13 bases between. This CDR3 region has 15 residues. The germline gives CDR1 SGHRS, CDR2 YFSETQ.

The genes are TRBV28 and TRBJ2-5; the match to TRBD1 covers 12 bases. CDR1 MDHEN and CDR2 SYDVKM come from the germline V gene. Losses at the gene ends were 5 bases for V and 5 bases for J; bases not matched to a gene: 3. The CDR3 totals 14 residues. The chain's CDR3 is CASSGTGGWETQYF. The CDR3 DNA follows: TGTGCCAGCAGTGGGACAGGGGGCTGGGAGACCCAGTACTTC. The full variable domain, in which reference TRBV28 and TRBJ2-5 provide the parts outside the CDR3, is DVKVTQSSRYLVKRTGEKVFLECVQDMDHENMFWYRQDPGLGLRLIYFSYDVKMKEKGDIPEGYSVSREKKERFSLILESASTNQTSMYLCASSGTGGWETQYFGPGTRLLVL.

The gene calls are TRBV2 and TRBJ2-7; 7 bases are shared with TRBD1. The CDR3 has 13 amino acids. V trimming: 4 bases; J trimming: 3 bases; junction bases outside the gene matches: 3. Germline V lookup: CDR1 SNHLY, CDR2 FYNNEI. The CDR3 sequence is CASSGNRGYEQYF. In DNA form, the CDR3 reads TGTGCCAGCAGTGGGAACAGGGGCTACGAGCAGTACTTC.

The chain employs TRBV5-8 and TRBJ2-6; unclear D gene. Per germline, CDR1 SGHTS and CDR2 YDEGEE. Trimming took 0 bases from V and 6 from J, leaving 7 bases between them. CDR3 length: 14 residues. CDR3 nucleotide sequence: TGTGCCAGCAGCTTGGTAGTGGCGGCCAACGTCCTGACTTTC. Its translation: CASSLVVAANVLTF.

This clone was recorded a few times. The genes are TRBV11-3 and TRBJ2-2; D might be TRBD1 (5 bases). The CDR3 totals 15 residues. Germline V lookup: CDR1 SGHNT, CDR2 YENEEA. Trimming cost V 1 base and J 3 bases, with 9 bases left between them. CDR3 sequence: CASSLVQGYTGELFF. CDR3 DNA: TGTGCCAGCAGCTTAGTTCAGGGATACACCGGGGAGCTGTTTTTT.

This chain joins TRBV27 and TRBJ2-2; 7 bases fit TRBD2. CDR3 length equals 14 residues. CDR1 and CDR2 from the germline V gene are MNHEY and SMNVEV (reference sequence). J was trimmed by 4 bases and V by 5 bases; bases with no gene match: 4. The CDR3 sequence is CASSLGLLTGELFF. The CDR3 DNA reads TGTGCCAGCAGTCTGGGACTACTCACCGGGGAGCTGTTTTTT.

This chain joins TRBV7-8 and TRBJ2-7; no clear D. This CDR3 is 13 amino acids long. The germline CDR1 and CDR2 sequences are SGHVS and FQNEAQ. V was trimmed by 3 bases and J by 6 bases, leaving 12 bases between them. CDR3 coding DNA: TGTGCCAGCAGCTTTTTCCCCCAGCGCGAGCAGTACTTC. Its protein product is CASSFFPQREQYF.